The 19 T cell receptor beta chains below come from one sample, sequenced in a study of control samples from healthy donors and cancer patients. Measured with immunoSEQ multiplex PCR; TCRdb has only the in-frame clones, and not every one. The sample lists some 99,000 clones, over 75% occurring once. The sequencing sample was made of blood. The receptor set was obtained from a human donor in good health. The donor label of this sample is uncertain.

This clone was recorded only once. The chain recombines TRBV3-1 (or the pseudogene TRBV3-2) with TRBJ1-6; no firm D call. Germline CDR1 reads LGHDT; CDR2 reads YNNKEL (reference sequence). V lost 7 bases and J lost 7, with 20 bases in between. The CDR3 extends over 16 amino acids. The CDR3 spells CASTNQAGLGNSPLHF. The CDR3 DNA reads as TGTGCCAGCACAAACCAAGCGGGCCTCGGGAATTCACCCCTCCACTTT.

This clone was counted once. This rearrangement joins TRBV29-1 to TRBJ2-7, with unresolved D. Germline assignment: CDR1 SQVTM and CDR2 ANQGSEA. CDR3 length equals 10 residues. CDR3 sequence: CRWVDYEQYF. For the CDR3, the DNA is TGCAGGTGGGTGGACTACGAGCAGTACTTC.

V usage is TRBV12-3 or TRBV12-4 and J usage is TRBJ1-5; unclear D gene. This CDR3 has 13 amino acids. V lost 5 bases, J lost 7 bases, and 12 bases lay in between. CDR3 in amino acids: CASSMVEGQPQHF. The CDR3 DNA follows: TGTGCCAGCAGTATGGTCGAGGGCCAGCCCCAGCATTTT.

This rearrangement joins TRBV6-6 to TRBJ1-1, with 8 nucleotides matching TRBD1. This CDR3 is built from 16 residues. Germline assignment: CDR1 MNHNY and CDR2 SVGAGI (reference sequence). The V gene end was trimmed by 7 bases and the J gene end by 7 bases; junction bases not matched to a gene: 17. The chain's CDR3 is CASTEQGGALLNEAFF. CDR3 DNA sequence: TGTGCCAGCACCGAACAGGGGGGAGCCCTACTTAATGAAGCTTTCTTT.

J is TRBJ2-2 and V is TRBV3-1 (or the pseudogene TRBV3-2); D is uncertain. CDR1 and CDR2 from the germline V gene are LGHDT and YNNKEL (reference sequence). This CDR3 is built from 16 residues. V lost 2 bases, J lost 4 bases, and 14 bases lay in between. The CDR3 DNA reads TGTGCCAGCAGCCAACGCCGCGCCGGACCCACCGGGGAGCTGTTTTTT. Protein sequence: CASSQRRAGPTGELFF.

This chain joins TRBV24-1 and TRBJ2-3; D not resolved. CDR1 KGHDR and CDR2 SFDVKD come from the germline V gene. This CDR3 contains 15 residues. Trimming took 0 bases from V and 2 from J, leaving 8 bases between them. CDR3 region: CATSDLLDNTDTQYF. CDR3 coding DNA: TGTGCCACCAGTGATTTGCTTGACAACACAGATACGCAGTATTTT.

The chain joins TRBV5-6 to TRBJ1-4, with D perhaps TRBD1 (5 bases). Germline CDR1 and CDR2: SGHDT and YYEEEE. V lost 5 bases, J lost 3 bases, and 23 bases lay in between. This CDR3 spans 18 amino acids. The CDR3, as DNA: TGTGCCAGCAGTAGGGGCCCAGGGTCCCAGGGTGCTAATGAAAAACTGTTTTTT. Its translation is CASSRGPGSQGANEKLFF.

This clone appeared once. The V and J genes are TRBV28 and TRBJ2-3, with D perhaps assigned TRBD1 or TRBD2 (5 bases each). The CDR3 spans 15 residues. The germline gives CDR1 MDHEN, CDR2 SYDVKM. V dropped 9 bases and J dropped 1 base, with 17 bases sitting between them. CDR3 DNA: TGTGCCAGTAGGTATTCGGGGACCCGCACAGATACGCAGTATTTT. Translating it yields CASRYSGTRTDTQYF.

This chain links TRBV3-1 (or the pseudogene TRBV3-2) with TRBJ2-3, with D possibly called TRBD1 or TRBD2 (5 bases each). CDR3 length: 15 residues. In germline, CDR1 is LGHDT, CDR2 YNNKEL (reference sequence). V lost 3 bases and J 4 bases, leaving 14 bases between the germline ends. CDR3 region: CASSQTNWGPDTQYF. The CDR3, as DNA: TGTGCCAGCAGCCAGACCAACTGGGGACCAGATACGCAGTATTTT.

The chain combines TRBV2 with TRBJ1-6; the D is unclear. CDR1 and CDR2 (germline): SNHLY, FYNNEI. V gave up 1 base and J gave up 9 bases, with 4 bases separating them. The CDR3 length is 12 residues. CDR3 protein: CASSEEFSPLHF. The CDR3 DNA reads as TGTGCCAGCAGTGAAGAATTTTCACCCCTCCACTTT.

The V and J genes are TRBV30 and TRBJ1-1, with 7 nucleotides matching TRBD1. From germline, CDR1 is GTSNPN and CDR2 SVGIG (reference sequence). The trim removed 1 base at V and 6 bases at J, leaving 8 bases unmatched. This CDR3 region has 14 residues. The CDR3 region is CAWSGRGRGPEAFF. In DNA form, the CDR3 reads TGTGCCTGGAGTGGGAGGGGGCGCGGACCTGAAGCTTTCTTT.

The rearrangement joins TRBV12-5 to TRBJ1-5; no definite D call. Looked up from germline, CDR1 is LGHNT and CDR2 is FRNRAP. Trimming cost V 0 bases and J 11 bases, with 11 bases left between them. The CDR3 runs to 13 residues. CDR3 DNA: TGTGCTAGTGGTTTGGTACGGGGAGGAGCCCAGCATTTT. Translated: CASGLVRGGAQHF.

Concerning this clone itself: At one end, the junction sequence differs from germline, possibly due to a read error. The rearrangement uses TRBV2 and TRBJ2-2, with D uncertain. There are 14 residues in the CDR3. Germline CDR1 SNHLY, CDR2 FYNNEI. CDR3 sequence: CASSGQIRSGELFF. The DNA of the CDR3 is TGTGCCAGTAGTGGTCAAATCCGGTCCGGGGAGCTGTTTTTT.

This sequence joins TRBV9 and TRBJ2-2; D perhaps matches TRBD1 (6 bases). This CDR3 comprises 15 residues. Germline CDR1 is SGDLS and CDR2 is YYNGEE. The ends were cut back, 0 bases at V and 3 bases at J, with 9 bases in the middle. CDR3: CASSVGQGHTGELFF. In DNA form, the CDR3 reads TGTGCCAGCAGCGTAGGCCAGGGGCACACCGGGGAGCTGTTTTTT.

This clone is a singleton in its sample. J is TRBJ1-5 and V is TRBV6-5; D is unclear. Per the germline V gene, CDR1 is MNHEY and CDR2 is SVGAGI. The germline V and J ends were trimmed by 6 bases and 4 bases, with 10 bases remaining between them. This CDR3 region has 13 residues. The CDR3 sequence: CASRLRLNQPQHF. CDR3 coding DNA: TGTGCCAGCAGACTTAGGTTGAATCAGCCCCAGCATTTT.

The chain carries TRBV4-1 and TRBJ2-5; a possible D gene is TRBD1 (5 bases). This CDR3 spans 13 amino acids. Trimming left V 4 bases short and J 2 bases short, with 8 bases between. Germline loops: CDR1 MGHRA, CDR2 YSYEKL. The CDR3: CASSRTNQETQYF. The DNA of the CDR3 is TGCGCCAGCAGCCGGACAAATCAAGAGACCCAGTACTTC.

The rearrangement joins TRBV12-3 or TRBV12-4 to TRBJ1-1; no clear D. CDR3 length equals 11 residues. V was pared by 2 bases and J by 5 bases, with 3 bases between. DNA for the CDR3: TGTGCCAGCAGTTTAAGGACTGAAGCTTTCTTT. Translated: CASSLRTEAFF.

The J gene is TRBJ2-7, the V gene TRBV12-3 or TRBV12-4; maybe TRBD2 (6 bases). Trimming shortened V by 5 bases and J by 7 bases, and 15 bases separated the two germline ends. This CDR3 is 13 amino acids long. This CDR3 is CASSPAGAGEQYF. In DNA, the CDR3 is TGTGCCAGCAGTCCGGCAGGCGCGGGAGAGCAGTACTTC.

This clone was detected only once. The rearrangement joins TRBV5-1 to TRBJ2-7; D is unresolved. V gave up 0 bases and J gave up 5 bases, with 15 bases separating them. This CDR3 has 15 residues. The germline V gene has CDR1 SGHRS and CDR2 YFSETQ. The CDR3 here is CASSLDDIPSDEQYF. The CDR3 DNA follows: TGCGCCAGCAGCTTGGATGATATTCCATCCGACGAGCAGTACTTC.